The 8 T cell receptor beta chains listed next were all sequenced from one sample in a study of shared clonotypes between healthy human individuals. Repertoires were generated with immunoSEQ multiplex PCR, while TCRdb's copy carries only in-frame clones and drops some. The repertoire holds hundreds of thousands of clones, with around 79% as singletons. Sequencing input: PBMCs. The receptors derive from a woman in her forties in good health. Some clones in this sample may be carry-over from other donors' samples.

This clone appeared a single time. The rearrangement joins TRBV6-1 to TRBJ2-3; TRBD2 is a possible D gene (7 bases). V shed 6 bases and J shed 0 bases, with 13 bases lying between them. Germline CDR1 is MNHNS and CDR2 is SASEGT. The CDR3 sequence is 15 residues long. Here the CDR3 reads CASSRGASSTDTQYF. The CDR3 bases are TGTGCCAGCAGCCGGGGGGCCTCCAGCACAGATACGCAGTATTTT.

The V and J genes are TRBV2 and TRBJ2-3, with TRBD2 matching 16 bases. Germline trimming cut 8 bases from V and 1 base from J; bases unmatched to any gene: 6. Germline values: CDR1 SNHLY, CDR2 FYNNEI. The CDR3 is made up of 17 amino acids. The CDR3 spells CASGDGTSGGGTDTQYF. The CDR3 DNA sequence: TGTGCCAGCGGGGACGGGACTAGCGGGGGGGGCACAGATACGCAGTATTTT.

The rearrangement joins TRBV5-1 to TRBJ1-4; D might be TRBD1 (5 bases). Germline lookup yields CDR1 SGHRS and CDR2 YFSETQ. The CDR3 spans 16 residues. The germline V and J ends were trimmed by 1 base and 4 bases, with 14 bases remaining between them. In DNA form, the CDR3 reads TGCGCCAGCAGCTTGTTAGCGGGGCTCGATAATGAAAAACTGTTTTTT. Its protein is CASSLLAGLDNEKLFF.

CDR3 sequence (DNA): TGTGCCAGCAGCTTAGGGCCGGGTCAGCCCCAGCATTTT. Translated, it gives CASSLGPGQPQHF. The chain carries TRBV7-3 and TRBJ1-5; D remains ambiguous. The CDR3 consists of 13 residues. The germline V and J ends were trimmed by 2 bases and 6 bases, with 8 bases remaining between them. Germline V gene lookup returns CDR1 SGHTA and CDR2 FQGTGA.

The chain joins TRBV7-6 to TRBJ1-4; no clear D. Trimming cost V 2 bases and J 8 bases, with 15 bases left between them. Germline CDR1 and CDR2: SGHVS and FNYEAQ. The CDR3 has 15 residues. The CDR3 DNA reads TGTGCCAGCAGCTTAAACGGAGGCGGACGCGAAAAACTGTTTTTT. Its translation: CASSLNGGGREKLFF.

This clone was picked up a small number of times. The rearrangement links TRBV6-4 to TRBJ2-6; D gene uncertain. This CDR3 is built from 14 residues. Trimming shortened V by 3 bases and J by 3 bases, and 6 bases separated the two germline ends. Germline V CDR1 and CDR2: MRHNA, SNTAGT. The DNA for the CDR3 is TGTGCCAGCAGTGAGGGGTTTGGGGCCAACGTCCTGACTTTC. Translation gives CASSEGFGANVLTF.

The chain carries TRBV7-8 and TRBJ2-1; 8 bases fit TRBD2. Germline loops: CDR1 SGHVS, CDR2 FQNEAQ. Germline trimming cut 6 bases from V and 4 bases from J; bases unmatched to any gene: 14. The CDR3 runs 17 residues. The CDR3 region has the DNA TGTGCCAGCAGTTACCAGACCGGGACTAGGCTATACAATGAGCAGTTCTTC. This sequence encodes CASSYQTGTRLYNEQFF.

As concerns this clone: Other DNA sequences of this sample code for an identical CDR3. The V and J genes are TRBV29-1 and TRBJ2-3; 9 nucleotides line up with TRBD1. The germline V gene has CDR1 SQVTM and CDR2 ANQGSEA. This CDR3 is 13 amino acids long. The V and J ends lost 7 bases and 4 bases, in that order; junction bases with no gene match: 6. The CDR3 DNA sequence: TGCAGCGCAAACGGACAGGGGCCAGATACGCAGTATTTT. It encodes CSANGQGPDTQYF.